The text below deals with one T cell receptor beta chain. Its matching antigen is unknown. The sample originates from a study of beta chain features in type 1 diabetes. Across the study: Summed over all samples, the examined sorted cells came to fewer than 120 million.

The study, taken as a whole, reports: VDJ junctions from type 1 diabetes patients carried fewer insertions and larger deletions. Highly expressing activated T cells could be over-counted with a cDNA template. The similarity of naive, central memory and Treg TCRB repertoires appeared greater among patients than among healthy donors.

Per the germline V gene, CDR1 is LNHDA and CDR2 is SQIVND (reference sequence). The V and J ends lost 3 bases and 1 base respectively, with 9 bases between them. The length of the CDR3 is 14 residues. The isolated RNA, all of it, was reverse transcribed, so expressed TCRB transcripts were what got sequenced. Sequenced by immunoSEQ multiplex PCR; TCRdb stores in-frame clones only, minus some. The sample carries about 160,000 clones, approximately 9% recorded once. The origin of this receptor is a woman aged 18 to 35 in good health. This chain links TRBV19 with TRBJ2-5, with D uncertain. The sequenced sample consisted of central memory CD4+ T cells from blood. The CDR3, as DNA: TGTGCCAGTAGTATTATGAACGGCCAAGAGACCCAGTACTTC. It specifies CASSIMNGQETQYF.